Below are 5 T cell receptor beta chains sequenced from a single sample in a study of blood T cell repertoires in COVID-19. Here immunoSEQ multiplex PCR was the method, and the copy in TCRdb shows in-frame clones only, minus some. Among 85,000 to 100,000 clones listed, around three quarters were seen once. The sequencing sample was made of peripheral blood. The source is a man aged 45-60 years who had recovered from COVID-19.

This clone was counted between two and nine times. The chain joins TRBV6-5 to TRBJ2-7; D might be TRBD2 (5 bases). Germline CDR1 reads MNHEY; CDR2 reads SVGAGI. The CDR3 covers 15 residues. The germline V and J ends were trimmed by 10 bases and 0 bases, with 19 bases remaining between them. CDR3 protein: CATNRGQDSSYEQYF. Here the CDR3 DNA reads TGTGCCACCAATCGAGGGCAGGATAGCTCCTACGAGCAGTACTTC.

This clone was detected many times. The genes are TRBV7-8 and TRBJ2-1; 9 bases agree with TRBD2. The V segment lost 7 bases and the J segment 4 bases; nucleotides outside the gene matches: 11. Germline V gene lookup returns CDR1 SGHVS and CDR2 FQNEAQ. The CDR3 has 16 amino acids. CDR3 DNA: TGTGCCAGCATCCTAAGGGAGACTAGCGGATACAATGAGCAGTTCTTC. It codes for CASILRETSGYNEQFF.

This chain joins TRBV5-6 and TRBJ2-7; a weak D match, TRBD2 (7 bases). V dropped 4 bases and J dropped 0 bases, with 17 bases sitting between them. Per germline, CDR1 SGHDT and CDR2 YYEEEE. The CDR3 has 16 residues. CDR3 in DNA: TGTGCCAGCAGCCCCAAGGTGGGGGGGGCCTCCTACGAGCAGTACTTC. As protein: CASSPKVGGASYEQYF.

The CDR3 is CASSSRQGLYQETQYF. The DNA for the CDR3 is TGTGCCAGTAGTTCTCGACAGGGGCTGTACCAAGAGACCCAGTACTTC. The rearrangement links TRBV19 to TRBJ2-5, with 8 bases that match TRBD1. CDR1 and CDR2 from the germline V gene are LNHDA and SQIVND (reference sequence). V was clipped by 5 bases and J by 0 bases; unmatched bases: 8. The length of the CDR3 is 16 residues.

The chain employs TRBV6-5 and TRBJ2-1; a weak D match, TRBD2 (6 bases). The ends were cut back, 2 bases at V and 1 base at J, with 12 bases in the middle. This CDR3 has 16 amino acids. Germline values: CDR1 MNHEY, CDR2 SVGAGI. The CDR3 reads CASSYAGGVSYNEQFF. In nucleotides, the CDR3 is TGTGCCAGCAGTTACGCTGGCGGGGTATCCTACAATGAGCAGTTCTTC.